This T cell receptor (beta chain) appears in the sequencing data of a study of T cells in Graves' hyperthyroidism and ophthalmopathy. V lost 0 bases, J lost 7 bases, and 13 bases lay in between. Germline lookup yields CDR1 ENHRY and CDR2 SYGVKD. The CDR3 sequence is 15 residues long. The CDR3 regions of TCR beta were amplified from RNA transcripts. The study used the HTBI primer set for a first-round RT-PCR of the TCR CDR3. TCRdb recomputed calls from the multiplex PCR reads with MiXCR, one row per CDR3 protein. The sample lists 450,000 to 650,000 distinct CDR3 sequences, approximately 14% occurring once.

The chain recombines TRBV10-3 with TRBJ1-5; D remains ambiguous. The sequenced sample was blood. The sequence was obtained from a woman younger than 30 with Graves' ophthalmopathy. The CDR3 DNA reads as TGTGCCATCAGTGAGTCAATCTACGGTCGGCAGCCCCAGCATTTT. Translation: CAISESIYGRQPQHF.